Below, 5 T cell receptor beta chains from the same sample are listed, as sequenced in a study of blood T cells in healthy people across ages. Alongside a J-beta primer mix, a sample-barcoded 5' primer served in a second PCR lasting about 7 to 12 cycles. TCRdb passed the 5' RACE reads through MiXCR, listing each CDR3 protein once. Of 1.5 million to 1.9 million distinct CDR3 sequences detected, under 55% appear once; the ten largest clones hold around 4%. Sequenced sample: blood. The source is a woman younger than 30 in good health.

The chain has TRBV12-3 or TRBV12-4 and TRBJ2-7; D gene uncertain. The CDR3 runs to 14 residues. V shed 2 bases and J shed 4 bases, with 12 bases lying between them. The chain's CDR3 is CASSLWQAFYEQYF. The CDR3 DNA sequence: TGTGCCAGCAGTTTATGGCAGGCGTTTTACGAGCAGTACTTC.

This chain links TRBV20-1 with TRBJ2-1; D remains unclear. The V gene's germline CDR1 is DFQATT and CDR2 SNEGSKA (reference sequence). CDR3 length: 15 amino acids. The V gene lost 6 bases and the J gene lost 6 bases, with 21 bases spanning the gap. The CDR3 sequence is CSAKVGLLAGNEQFF. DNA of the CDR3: TGCAGTGCGAAGGTGGGTTTGTTGGCCGGCAATGAGCAGTTCTTC.

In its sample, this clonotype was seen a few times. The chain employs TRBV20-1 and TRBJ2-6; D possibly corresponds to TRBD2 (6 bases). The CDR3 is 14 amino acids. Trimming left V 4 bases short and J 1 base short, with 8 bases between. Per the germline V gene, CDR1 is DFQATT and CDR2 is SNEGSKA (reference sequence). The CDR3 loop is CSAMGGSGANVLTF. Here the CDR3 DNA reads TGCAGTGCTATGGGGGGATCTGGGGCCAACGTCCTGACTTTC.

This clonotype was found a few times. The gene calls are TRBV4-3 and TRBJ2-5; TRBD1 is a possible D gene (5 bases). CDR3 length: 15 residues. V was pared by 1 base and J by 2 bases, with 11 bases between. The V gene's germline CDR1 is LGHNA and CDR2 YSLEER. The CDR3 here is CASSQAGHDQETQYF. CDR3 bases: TGCGCCAGCAGCCAAGCAGGACACGATCAAGAGACCCAGTACTTC.

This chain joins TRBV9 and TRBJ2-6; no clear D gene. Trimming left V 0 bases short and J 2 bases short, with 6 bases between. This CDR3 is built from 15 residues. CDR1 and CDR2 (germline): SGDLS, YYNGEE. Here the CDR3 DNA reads TGTGCCAGCAGCGTAGATGGGGCTGGGGCCAACGTCCTGACTTTC. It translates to CASSVDGAGANVLTF.